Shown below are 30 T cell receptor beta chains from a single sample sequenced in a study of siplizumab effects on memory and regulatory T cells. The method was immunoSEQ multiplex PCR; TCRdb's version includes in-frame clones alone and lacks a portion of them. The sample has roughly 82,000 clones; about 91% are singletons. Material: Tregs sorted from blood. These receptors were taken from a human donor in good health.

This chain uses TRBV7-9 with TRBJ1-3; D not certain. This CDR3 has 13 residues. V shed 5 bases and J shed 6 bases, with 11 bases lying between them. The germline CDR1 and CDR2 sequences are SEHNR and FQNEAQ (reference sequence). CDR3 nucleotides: TGTGCCAGCAGCGCAGGCGAACTAAACACCATATATTTT. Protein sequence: CASSAGELNTIYF. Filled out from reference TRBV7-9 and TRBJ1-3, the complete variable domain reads DTGVSQNPRHKITKRGQNVTFRCDPISEHNRLYWYRQTLGQGPEFLTYFQNEAQLEKSRLLSDRFSAERPKGSFSTLEIQRTEQGDSAMYLCASSAGELNTIYFGEGSWLTVV.

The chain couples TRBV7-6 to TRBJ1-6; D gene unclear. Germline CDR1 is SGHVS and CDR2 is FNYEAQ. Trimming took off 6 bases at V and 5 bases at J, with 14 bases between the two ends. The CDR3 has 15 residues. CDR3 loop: CASSSHYNNNSPLHF. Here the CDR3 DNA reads TGTGCCAGCAGTTCTCATTATAATAATAATTCACCCCTCCACTTT.

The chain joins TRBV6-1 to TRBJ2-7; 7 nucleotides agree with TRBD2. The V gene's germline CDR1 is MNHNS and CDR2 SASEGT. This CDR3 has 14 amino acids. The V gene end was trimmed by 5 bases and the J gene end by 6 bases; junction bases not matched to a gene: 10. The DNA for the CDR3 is TGTGCCAGCAGTCCGGGGACTAACCCTATCGAGCAGTACTTC. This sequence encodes CASSPGTNPIEQYF.

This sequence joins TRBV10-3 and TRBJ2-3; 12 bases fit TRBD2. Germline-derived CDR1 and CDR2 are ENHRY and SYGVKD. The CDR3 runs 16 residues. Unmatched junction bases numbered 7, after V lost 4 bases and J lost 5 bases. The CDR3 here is CAISGGLAGRVDTQYF. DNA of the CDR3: TGTGCCATCAGTGGCGGACTAGCGGGGCGGGTAGATACGCAGTATTTT.

The CDR3 spells CASSRMDRNRGNTIYF. CDR3 DNA sequence: TGTGCCAGCAGTCGAATGGACAGGAATCGAGGAAACACCATATATTTT. The V gene is TRBV6-6, the J gene TRBJ1-3, with 7 bases identical to TRBD1. The V and J ends lost 5 bases and 4 bases, in that order; junction bases with no gene match: 11. This CDR3 has 16 amino acids. The germline CDR1 and CDR2 sequences are MNHNY and SVGAGI (reference sequence).

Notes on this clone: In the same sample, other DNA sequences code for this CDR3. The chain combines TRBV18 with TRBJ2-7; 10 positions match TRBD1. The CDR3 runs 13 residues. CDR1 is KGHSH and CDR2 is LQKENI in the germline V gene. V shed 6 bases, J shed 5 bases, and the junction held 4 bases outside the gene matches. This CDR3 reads CASSLGQGDEQYF. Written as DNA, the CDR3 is TGTGCCAGCTCTCTCGGACAGGGGGACGAGCAGTACTTC. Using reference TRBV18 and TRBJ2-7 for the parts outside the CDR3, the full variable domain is NAGVMQNPRHLVRRRGQEARLRCSPMKGHSHVYWYRQLPEEGLKFMVYLQKENIIDESGMPKERFSAEFPKEGPSILRIQQVVRGDSAAYFCASSLGQGDEQYFGPGTRLTVT.

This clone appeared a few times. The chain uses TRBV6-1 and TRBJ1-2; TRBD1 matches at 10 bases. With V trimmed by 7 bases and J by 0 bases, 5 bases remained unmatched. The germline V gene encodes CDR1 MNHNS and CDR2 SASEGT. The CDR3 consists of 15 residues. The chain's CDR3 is CASIGTGAPNYGYTF. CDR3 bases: TGTGCCAGCATTGGGACAGGGGCCCCTAACTATGGCTACACCTTC.

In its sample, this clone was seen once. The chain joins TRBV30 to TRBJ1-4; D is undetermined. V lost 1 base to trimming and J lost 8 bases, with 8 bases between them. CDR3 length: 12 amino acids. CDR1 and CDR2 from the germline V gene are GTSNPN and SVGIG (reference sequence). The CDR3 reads CAWSGREEKLFF. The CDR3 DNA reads TGTGCCTGGAGTGGGCGCGAGGAAAAACTGTTTTTT.

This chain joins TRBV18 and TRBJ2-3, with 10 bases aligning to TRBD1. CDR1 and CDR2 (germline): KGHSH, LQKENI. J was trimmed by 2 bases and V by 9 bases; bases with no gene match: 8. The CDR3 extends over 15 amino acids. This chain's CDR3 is CASYIGTGDTDTQYF. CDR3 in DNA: TGTGCCAGTTACATCGGGACAGGGGACACAGATACGCAGTATTTT.

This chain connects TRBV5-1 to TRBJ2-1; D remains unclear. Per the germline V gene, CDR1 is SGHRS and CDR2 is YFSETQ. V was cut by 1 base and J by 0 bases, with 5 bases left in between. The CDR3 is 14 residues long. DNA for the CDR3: TGCGCCAGCAGCTTGCCGAGCTCCTACAATGAGCAGTTCTTC. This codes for CASSLPSSYNEQFF.

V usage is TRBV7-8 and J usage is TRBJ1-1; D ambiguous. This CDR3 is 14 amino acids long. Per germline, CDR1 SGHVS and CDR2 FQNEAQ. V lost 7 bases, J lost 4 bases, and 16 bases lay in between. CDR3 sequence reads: CASISPDEGTEAFF. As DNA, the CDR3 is TGTGCCAGCATATCACCCGATGAAGGCACTGAAGCTTTCTTT.

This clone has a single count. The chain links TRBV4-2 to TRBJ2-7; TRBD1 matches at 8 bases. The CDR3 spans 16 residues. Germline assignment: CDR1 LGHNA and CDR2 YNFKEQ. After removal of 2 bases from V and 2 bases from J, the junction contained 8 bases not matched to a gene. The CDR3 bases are TGTGCCAGCAGCCAACTGAAATTGACAGGGGCCTACGAGCAGTACTTC. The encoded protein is CASSQLKLTGAYEQYF.

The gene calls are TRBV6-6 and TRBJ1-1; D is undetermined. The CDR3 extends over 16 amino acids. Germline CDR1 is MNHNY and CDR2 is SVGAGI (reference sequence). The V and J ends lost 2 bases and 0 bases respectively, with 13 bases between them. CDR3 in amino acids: CASSYLSYVLNTEAFF. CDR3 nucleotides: TGTGCCAGCAGTTACCTTTCGTACGTCCTGAACACTGAAGCTTTCTTT.

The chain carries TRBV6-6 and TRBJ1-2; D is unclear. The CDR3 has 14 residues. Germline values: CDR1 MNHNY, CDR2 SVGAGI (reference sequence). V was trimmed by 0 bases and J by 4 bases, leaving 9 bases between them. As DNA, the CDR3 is TGTGCCAGCAGTTACTCGGGAGCTATCTATGGCTACACCTTC. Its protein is CASSYSGAIYGYTF.

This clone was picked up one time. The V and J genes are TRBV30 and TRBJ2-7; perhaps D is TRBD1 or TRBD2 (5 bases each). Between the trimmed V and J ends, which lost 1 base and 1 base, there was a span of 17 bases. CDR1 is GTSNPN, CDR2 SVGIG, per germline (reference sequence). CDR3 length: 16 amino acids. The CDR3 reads CAWSDGTAGLSYEQYF. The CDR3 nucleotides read TGTGCCTGGAGTGACGGGACCGCCGGCCTTTCCTACGAGCAGTACTTC.

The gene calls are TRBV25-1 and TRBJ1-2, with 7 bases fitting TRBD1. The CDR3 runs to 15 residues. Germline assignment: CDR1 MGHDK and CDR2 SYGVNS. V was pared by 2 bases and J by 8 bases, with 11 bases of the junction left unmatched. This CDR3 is CASSESSRGGEGYTF. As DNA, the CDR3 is TGTGCCAGCAGTGAAAGTTCGCGAGGGGGCGAGGGCTACACCTTC.

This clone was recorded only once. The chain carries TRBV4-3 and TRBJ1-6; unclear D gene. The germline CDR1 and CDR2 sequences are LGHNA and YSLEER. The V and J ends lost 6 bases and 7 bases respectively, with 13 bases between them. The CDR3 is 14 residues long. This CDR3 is CASSREAGNSPLHF. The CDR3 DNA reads TGCGCCAGCAGTAGAGAGGCAGGCAATTCACCCCTCCACTTT.

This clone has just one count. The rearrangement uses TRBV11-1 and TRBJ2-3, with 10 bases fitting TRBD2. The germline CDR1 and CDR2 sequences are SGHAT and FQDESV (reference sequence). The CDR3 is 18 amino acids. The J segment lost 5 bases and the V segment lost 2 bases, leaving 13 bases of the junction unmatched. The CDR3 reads CASSLRVFSGGNGDTQYF. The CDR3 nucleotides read TGTGCCAGCAGCTTACGGGTCTTTAGCGGGGGGAACGGAGATACGCAGTATTTT. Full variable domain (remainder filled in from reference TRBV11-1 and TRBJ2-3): EAEVAQSPRYKITEKSQAVAFWCDPISGHATLYWYRQILGQGPELLVQFQDESVVDDSQLPKDRFSAERLKGVDSTLKIQPAELGDSAMYLCASSLRVFSGGNGDTQYFGPGTRLTVL.

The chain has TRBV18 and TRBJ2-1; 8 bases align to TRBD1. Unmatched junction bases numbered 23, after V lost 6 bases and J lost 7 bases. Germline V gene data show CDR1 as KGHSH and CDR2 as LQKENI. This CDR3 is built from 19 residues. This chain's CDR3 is CASSPFQGALNYGGNEQFF. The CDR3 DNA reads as TGTGCCAGCTCGCCCTTTCAGGGGGCACTCAACTACGGAGGGAATGAGCAGTTCTTC.

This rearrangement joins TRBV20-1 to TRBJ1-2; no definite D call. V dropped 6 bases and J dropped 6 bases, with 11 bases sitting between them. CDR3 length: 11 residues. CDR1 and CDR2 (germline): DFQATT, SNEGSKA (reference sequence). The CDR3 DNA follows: TGCAGTGCCGGGGTCGGTGATGGCTACACCTTC. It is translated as CSAGVGDGYTF.

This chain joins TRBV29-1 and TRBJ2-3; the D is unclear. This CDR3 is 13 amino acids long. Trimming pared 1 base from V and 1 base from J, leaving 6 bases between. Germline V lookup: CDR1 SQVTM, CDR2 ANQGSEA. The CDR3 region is CSVEAPGTDTQYF. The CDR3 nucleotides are TGCAGCGTTGAAGCCCCAGGCACAGATACGCAGTATTTT.

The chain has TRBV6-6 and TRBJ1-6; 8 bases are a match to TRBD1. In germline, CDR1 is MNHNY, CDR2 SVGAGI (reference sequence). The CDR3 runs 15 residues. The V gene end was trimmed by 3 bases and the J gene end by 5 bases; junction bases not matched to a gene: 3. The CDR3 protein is CASSYLGQDNSPLHF. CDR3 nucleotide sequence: TGTGCCAGCAGTTATTTGGGACAGGATAATTCACCCCTCCACTTT.

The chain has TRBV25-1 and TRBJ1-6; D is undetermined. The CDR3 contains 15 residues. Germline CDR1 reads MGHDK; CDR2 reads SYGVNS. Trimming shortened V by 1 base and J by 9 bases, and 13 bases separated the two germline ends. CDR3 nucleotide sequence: TGTGCCAGCAGTGAATTGGACCGGATGGGTTCACCCCTCCACTTT. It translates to CASSELDRMGSPLHF.

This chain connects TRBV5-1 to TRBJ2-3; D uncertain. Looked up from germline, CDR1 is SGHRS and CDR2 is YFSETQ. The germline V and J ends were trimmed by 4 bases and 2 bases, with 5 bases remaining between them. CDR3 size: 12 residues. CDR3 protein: CASSVNTDTQYF. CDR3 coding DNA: TGCGCCAGCAGCGTTAACACAGATACGCAGTATTTT.

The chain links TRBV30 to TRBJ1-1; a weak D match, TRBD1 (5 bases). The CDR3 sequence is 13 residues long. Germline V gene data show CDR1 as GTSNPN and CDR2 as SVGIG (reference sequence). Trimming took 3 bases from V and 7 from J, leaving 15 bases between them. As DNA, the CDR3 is TGTGCCTGGAGCGCGACAGCCCAGGGTGAAGCTTTCTTT. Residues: CAWSATAQGEAFF.

The chain's CDR3 is CASSSTGTYNEQFF. The CDR3 bases are TGCGCCAGCAGCTCGACAGGGACCTACAATGAGCAGTTCTTC. The rearrangement links TRBV5-1 to TRBJ2-1; 7 nucleotides align to TRBD1. Per the germline V gene, CDR1 is SGHRS and CDR2 is YFSETQ. J lost 2 bases, V lost 3 bases, and 2 bases had no gene match. There are 14 residues in the CDR3. Together with reference TRBV5-1 and TRBJ2-1, the CDR3 gives the full variable domain: KAGVTQTPRYLIKTRGQQVTLSCSPISGHRSVSWYQQTPGQGLQFLFEYFSETQRNKGNFPGRFSGRQFSNSRSEMNVSTLELGDSALYLCASSSTGTYNEQFFGPGTRLTVL.

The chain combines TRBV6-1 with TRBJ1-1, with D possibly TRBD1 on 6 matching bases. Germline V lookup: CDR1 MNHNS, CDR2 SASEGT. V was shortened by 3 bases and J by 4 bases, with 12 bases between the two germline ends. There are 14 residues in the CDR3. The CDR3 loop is CASSEPLRGTEAFF. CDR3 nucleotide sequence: TGTGCCAGCAGTGAGCCGCTCAGGGGCACTGAAGCTTTCTTT.

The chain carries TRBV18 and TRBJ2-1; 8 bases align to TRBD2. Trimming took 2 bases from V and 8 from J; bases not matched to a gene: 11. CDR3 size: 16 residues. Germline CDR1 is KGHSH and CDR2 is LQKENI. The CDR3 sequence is CASSPGGGRDSHEQFF. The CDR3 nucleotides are TGTGCCAGCTCACCAGGCGGGGGGCGCGATTCCCATGAGCAGTTCTTC.

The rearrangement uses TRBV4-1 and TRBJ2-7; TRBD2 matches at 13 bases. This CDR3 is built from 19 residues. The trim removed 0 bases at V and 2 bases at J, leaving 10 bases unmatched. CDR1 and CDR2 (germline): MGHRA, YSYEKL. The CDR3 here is CASSQESGTSGATTYEQYF. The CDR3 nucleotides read TGCGCCAGCAGCCAAGAAAGTGGGACTAGCGGGGCTACCACCTACGAGCAGTACTTC.

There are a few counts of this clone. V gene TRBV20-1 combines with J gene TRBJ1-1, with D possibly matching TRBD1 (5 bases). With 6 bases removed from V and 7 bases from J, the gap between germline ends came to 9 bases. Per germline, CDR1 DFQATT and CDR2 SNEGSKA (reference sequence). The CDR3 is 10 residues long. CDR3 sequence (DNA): TGCAGTGCGAGGACACATGAAGCTTTCTTT. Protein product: CSARTHEAFF.